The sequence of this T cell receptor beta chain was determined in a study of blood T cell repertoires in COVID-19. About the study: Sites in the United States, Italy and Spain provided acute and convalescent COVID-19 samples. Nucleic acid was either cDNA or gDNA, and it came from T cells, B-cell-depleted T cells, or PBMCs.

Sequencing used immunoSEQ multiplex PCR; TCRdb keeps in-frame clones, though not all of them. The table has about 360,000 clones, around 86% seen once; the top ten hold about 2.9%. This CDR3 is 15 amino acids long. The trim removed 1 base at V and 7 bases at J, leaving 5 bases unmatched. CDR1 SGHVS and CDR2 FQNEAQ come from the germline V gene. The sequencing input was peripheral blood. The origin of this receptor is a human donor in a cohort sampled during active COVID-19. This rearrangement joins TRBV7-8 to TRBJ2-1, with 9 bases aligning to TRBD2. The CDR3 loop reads CASSLGGGAANEQFF. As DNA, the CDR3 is TGTGCCAGCAGCTTAGGCGGGGGGGCCGCTAATGAGCAGTTCTTC.